Presented here are 31 T cell receptor beta chains from one specimen sequenced in a study of spatial heterogeneity in lung cancer. Time point of the sample: sample taken at primary tumor resection. Regarding the study as a whole: The study found that expanded intratumoral alpha and beta TCR counts tracked tumor mutation counts.

TCRdb passed the 5' RACE reads through MiXCR, listing each CDR3 protein once. The table includes around 2,500 distinct CDR3 sequences, 22% detected once. Their antigens are not known. Sequenced material: lung tumor tissue, taken at surgery. These receptors all stem from a male donor with early-stage non-small cell lung cancer.

Details on this clonotype: This beta chain slipped into a library made for alpha chains as a stray read, so its size is not meaningful. The CDR3 sequence: CASSSPSGNTDTQYF. CDR3 DNA: TGTGCCAGCAGTTCGCCTAGCGGGAACACAGATACGCAGTATTTT. The gene calls are TRBV6-5 and TRBJ2-3; 9 bases are a match to TRBD2. V shed 4 bases, J shed 2 bases, and the junction held 4 bases outside the gene matches. The CDR3 length is 15 residues. Per the germline V gene, CDR1 is MNHEY and CDR2 is SVGAGI.

By share, this clonotype ranks as medium-sized. Within a library made for alpha chains, this beta chain is off target, and its count is uninformative. The V gene is TRBV27, the J gene TRBJ1-1; the match to TRBD1 covers 7 bases. V dropped 5 bases and J dropped 6; count of bases not matched to a gene: 6. CDR3 length equals 13 residues. Germline CDR1 reads MNHEY; CDR2 reads SMNVEV (reference sequence). The CDR3 coding sequence is TGTGCCAGCAGTCTAGGGGGCAGGGCTGAAGCTTTCTTT. It translates to CASSLGGRAEAFF.

This clonotype was found many times. The library was prepared for alpha chains; this beta chain is a stray read, so its frequency means little. This rearrangement joins TRBV21-1 to TRBJ1-1; the DNA was not compared with TRBD1, the D call given in the table. TRBV21-1 is reported as a pseudogene. CDR3 length equals 12 residues. In nucleotides, the CDR3 is TGTGCCAGCAGCACCCGACAGGGGGTGGCTTTCTTT. This codes for CASSTRQGVAFF.

Sample share makes this clonotype medium-sized (0.01 to 0.1%). For a library built for alpha chains, this beta chain is a stray read; little rests on its size. The chain couples TRBV12-3 or TRBV12-4 to TRBJ1-4; D is possibly TRBD1 (5 bases). The V end was cut by 5 bases, the J end by 12 bases, with 13 bases between. The length of the CDR3 is 12 residues. CDR3 sequence (DNA): TGTGCCAGCAGTCAAGGGGTCGGAGAACTGTTTTTT. It yields the protein CASSQGVGELFF.

This clonotype was detected many times. The library was prepared for alpha chains; this beta chain is a stray read, so its frequency means little. V is TRBV6-6 and J is TRBJ1-2, with 8 bases lining up with TRBD1. Germline lookup yields CDR1 MNHNY and CDR2 SVGAGI (reference sequence). Trimming cost V 5 bases and J 0 bases; bases outside gene matches: 2. This CDR3 comprises 14 residues. The CDR3 DNA sequence: TGTGCCAGCAGTCCGGGACAGGCTAACTATGGCTACACCTTC. Residues: CASSPGQANYGYTF.

By proportion, this clonotype is medium-sized. This beta chain is an unintended read in a library built for alpha chains; its size means little. The genes are TRBV20-1 and TRBJ1-5; weak D call: TRBD1 (5 bases). The V and J ends lost 2 bases and 1 base respectively, with 6 bases between them. Germline lookup yields CDR1 DFQATT and CDR2 SNEGSKA (reference sequence). The CDR3 has 13 amino acids. CDR3 loop: CSARWDSNQPQHF. The CDR3 nucleotides are TGCAGTGCTAGATGGGACAGCAATCAGCCCCAGCATTTT.

This clonotype was recorded a few times. This beta chain is a stray read from a library made for alpha chains; its abundance is not meaningful. The chain joins TRBV11-2 to TRBJ2-2, with 7 positions matching TRBD2. This CDR3 region has 15 residues. Germline lookup yields CDR1 SGHAT and CDR2 FQNNGV. The V and J ends lost 3 bases and 2 bases, in that order; junction bases with no gene match: 3. The CDR3, as DNA: TGTGCCAGCAGCTTGAGCGGGATTAACACCGGGGAGCTGTTTTTT. Translation: CASSLSGINTGELFF.

Comment on this clonotype: This beta chain lies outside the target of a library built for alpha chains; its clone size means little. This rearrangement joins TRBV12-3 or TRBV12-4 to TRBJ1-3; D might be TRBD1 (6 bases). The CDR3 is made up of 15 amino acids. Trimming removed 8 bases from V and 2 bases from J, with 16 bases in between. The DNA of the CDR3 is TGTGCCAGCGTACAGGGAGTAGGGGCTGGAAACACCATATATTTT. Its protein product is CASVQGVGAGNTIYF.

In the case of this clonotype: The size of this beta chain means little, since it is a stray read in a library made for alpha chains. The rearrangement uses TRBV20-1 and TRBJ2-3, with D possibly TRBD1 on 5 matching bases. The CDR3 consists of 14 residues. Germline V gene lookup returns CDR1 DFQATT and CDR2 SNEGSKA (reference sequence). The ends were cut back, 0 bases at V and 0 bases at J, with 7 bases in the middle. This chain's CDR3 is CSARDRGSTDTQYF. The CDR3 DNA follows: TGCAGTGCTAGAGATAGGGGAAGCACAGATACGCAGTATTTT.

This clonotype is categorized as medium-sized. As an off-target read in a library built for alpha chains, this beta chain has a frequency of little significance. The V and J genes are TRBV28 and TRBJ1-4, with TRBD1 matching 8 bases. Trimming took 5 bases from V and 5 from J; bases not matched to a gene: 4. This CDR3 has 14 residues. Per the germline V gene, CDR1 is MDHEN and CDR2 is SYDVKM. This CDR3 reads CASSTRQGNEKLFF. The CDR3, as DNA: TGTGCCAGCAGTACCCGACAGGGGAATGAAAAACTGTTTTTT.

Notes on this clonotype: Found in a library prepared for alpha chains, this beta chain is an off-target read, and its abundance has little meaning. V gene TRBV24-1 combines with J gene TRBJ2-6; D is undetermined. V shed 6 bases and J shed 1 base, with 3 bases lying between them. Germline CDR1 reads KGHDR; CDR2 reads SFDVKD. The CDR3 totals 13 residues. CDR3 bases: TGTGCCACCAGTTTATCTGGGGCCAACGTCCTGACTTTC. Translation: CATSLSGANVLTF.

In this sample, this clonotype turned up a few times. With the library built for alpha chains, this beta chain is off target and its frequency is not meaningful. The chain carries TRBV5-1 and TRBJ2-1, with 9 bases lining up with TRBD1. V gave up 5 bases and J gave up 0 bases; unmatched junction bases: 3. The CDR3 length is 15 residues. Per germline, CDR1 SGHRS and CDR2 YFSETQ. CDR3 DNA sequence: TGCGCCAGCAGGGCGACAGGGGGCTCCTACAATGAGCAGTTCTTC. Protein: CASRATGGSYNEQFF. Filled out from reference TRBV5-1 and TRBJ2-1, the complete variable domain reads KAGVTQTPRYLIKTRGQQVTLSCSPISGHRSVSWYQQTPGQGLQFLFEYFSETQRNKGNFPGRFSGRQFSNSRSEMNVSTLELGDSALYLCASRATGGSYNEQFFGPGTRLTVL.

In this sample, this clonotype turned up many times. As an off-target read in a library built for alpha chains, this beta chain has a frequency of little significance. V gene TRBV12-3 or TRBV12-4 combines with J gene TRBJ2-3, with 7 bases identical to TRBD1. The V and J ends lost 6 bases and 6 bases, in that order; junction bases with no gene match: 9. The CDR3 is made up of 14 amino acids. CDR3 DNA: TGTGCCAGCAGCCGGACAGGATCCTCGGATACGCAGTATTTT. Translating gives CASSRTGSSDTQYF.

Worth noting for this clonotype: This beta chain is a stray sequence in a library constructed for alpha chains; its clone size is not meaningful. The chain carries TRBV20-1 and TRBJ2-3, with no clear D. V lost 0 bases, J lost 7 bases, and 8 bases lay in between. This CDR3 spans 12 amino acids. Germline CDR1 and CDR2: DFQATT and SNEGSKA (reference sequence). The CDR3 protein is CSARDGYYTQYF. DNA for the CDR3: TGCAGTGCTAGAGATGGATATTATACGCAGTATTTT.

About this clonotype: Little can be read into the size of this beta chain, an off-target read in a library designed for alpha chains. The chain carries TRBV19 and TRBJ1-2; tentatively, D is TRBD1 (6 bases). The V gene's germline CDR1 is LNHDA and CDR2 SQIVND (reference sequence). Between the trimmed V and J ends, which lost 9 bases and 2 bases, there was a span of 13 bases. This CDR3 is built from 13 residues. The DNA for the CDR3 is TGTGCCAGCTCTAGGACAGAAAACTATGGCTACACCTTC. This encodes CASSRTENYGYTF.

Of note for this clonotype: This beta chain slipped into a library made for alpha chains as a stray read, so its size is not meaningful. The J gene is TRBJ2-5, the V gene TRBV29-1; the D call may be TRBD1 or TRBD2 (6 bases each). The V gene lost 4 bases and the J gene lost 5 bases, with 17 bases spanning the gap. Germline V gene data show CDR1 as SQVTM and CDR2 as ANQGSEA. The CDR3 consists of 14 residues. CDR3 sequence (DNA): TGCAGCGTTGGAGGAGGGGGACTTGGGGAGACCCAGTACTTC. Protein product: CSVGGGGLGETQYF. Filled out from reference TRBV29-1 and TRBJ2-5, the complete variable domain reads SAVISQKPSRDICQRGTSLTIQCQVDSQVTMMFWYRQQPGQSLTLIATANQGSEATYESGFVIDKFPISRPNLTFSTLTVSNMSPEDSSIYLCSVGGGGLGETQYFGPGTRLLVL.

Concerning this clonotype itself: Found in a library prepared for alpha chains, this beta chain is an off-target read, and its abundance has little meaning. The chain couples TRBV6-2 or TRBV6-3 to TRBJ2-1; D is perhaps TRBD1 (5 bases). The CDR3 spans 16 residues. From germline, CDR1 is MNHEY and CDR2 SVGEGT. The germline V and J ends were trimmed by 1 base and 5 bases, with 15 bases remaining between them. The CDR3 coding sequence is TGTGCCAGCAGTTACTTGGCAGAAGGGGAAGACAATGAGCAGTTCTTC. Protein sequence: CASSYLAEGEDNEQFF.

This clonotype is termed medium-sized. In a library made to pick up alpha chains, this beta chain is a stray read with a size that means little. The chain employs TRBV3-1 and TRBJ2-1; 7 nucleotides align to TRBD1. CDR1 and CDR2 from the germline V gene are LGHDT and YNNKEL (reference sequence). V shed 0 bases, J shed 7 bases, and the junction held 0 bases outside the gene matches. There are 13 residues in the CDR3. CDR3 region: CASSQDRGNEQFF. The DNA for the CDR3 is TGTGCCAGCAGCCAAGACAGGGGGAATGAGCAGTTCTTC.

This clonotype was recorded many times. The size of this beta chain means little, since it is a stray read in a library made for alpha chains. J is TRBJ2-3 and V is TRBV24-1, with TRBD2 matching over 11 bases. V shed 1 base, J shed 1 base, and the junction held 6 bases outside the gene matches. This CDR3 contains 18 residues. Germline CDR1 KGHDR, CDR2 SFDVKD. CDR3 region: CATSDFGTSGGRTDTQYF. The CDR3 DNA reads TGTGCCACCAGTGATTTTGGTACTAGCGGGGGCCGCACAGATACGCAGTATTTT.

Regarding this clonotype: This beta chain slipped into a library made for alpha chains as a stray read, so its size is not meaningful. The CDR3 DNA sequence: TGTGCCAGCAAAGGACAGTTTGGAAACACCATATATTTT. Amino acids: CASKGQFGNTIYF. The chain combines TRBV4-2 with TRBJ1-3; the D gene is possibly TRBD1 (6 bases). The CDR3 consists of 13 residues. Deletions cut 7 bases from V and 3 bases from J, with 10 bases between. CDR1 is LGHNA, CDR2 YNFKEQ, per germline.

This clonotype is medium-sized. This beta chain is a stray sequence in a library constructed for alpha chains; its clone size is not meaningful. The rearrangement uses TRBV4-3 and TRBJ1-2; a possible D gene is TRBD1 (6 bases). The V and J ends lost 6 bases and 7 bases respectively, with 18 bases between them. Germline V gene data show CDR1 as LGHNA and CDR2 as YSLEER. The CDR3 is 14 residues long. The CDR3 nucleotides are TGCGCCAGCAGAACATGGGGGCAGGATGTTGGCTACACCTTC. It specifies CASRTWGQDVGYTF.

This clonotype is medium-sized. This beta chain is off target for a library built for alpha chains, so its abundance means little. The CDR3 spells CASSLSEGSNYGYTF. For the CDR3, the DNA is TGTGCCAGCAGTCTCTCGGAGGGCTCTAACTATGGCTACACCTTC. This chain joins TRBV12-3 or TRBV12-4 and TRBJ1-2; D is unclear. This CDR3 comprises 15 residues. Trimming stripped 5 bases from V and 0 bases from J, with 13 bases between.

A word on this clonotype: Found in a library prepared for alpha chains, this beta chain is an off-target read, and its abundance has little meaning. The rearrangement links TRBV7-9 to TRBJ1-1; D perhaps matches TRBD1 (5 bases). The germline gives CDR1 SEHNR, CDR2 FQNEAQ (reference sequence). The CDR3 is 14 residues long. Trimming left V 2 bases short and J 6 bases short, with 13 bases between. The CDR3: CASSLQGAWAEAFF. DNA of the CDR3: TGTGCCAGCAGCTTACAGGGAGCGTGGGCTGAAGCTTTCTTT.

This clonotype is termed medium-sized (0.01 to 0.1%). This beta chain is an unintended read in a library built for alpha chains; its size means little. The rearrangement links TRBV11-1 to TRBJ2-5; unclear D gene. Trimming cost V 3 bases and J 1 base, with 9 bases left between them. Per the germline V gene, CDR1 is SGHAT and CDR2 is FQDESV (reference sequence). There are 14 residues in the CDR3. The CDR3 region has the DNA TGTGCCAGCAGCTTTGGGCTACTCCAAGAGACCCAGTACTTC. Protein product: CASSFGLLQETQYF.

This clonotype was seen many times. A library made for alpha chains picked up this beta chain off target, so its size means little. V gene TRBV28 combines with J gene TRBJ1-2; 7 bases are a match to TRBD1. The ends lost 4 bases at V and 5 bases at J; junction bases unmatched: 13. Looked up from germline, CDR1 is MDHEN and CDR2 is SYDVKM. The CDR3 length is 16 residues. CDR3 sequence reads: CASSSSRGDRIYGYTF. The CDR3 DNA reads TGTGCCAGCAGTTCGTCCCGTGGGGACAGAATATATGGCTACACCTTC.

This clonotype occurred a few times. With the library built for alpha chains, this beta chain is off target and its frequency is not meaningful. The V and J genes are TRBV5-1 and TRBJ2-2, with D possibly matching TRBD1 (6 bases). The CDR3 is 15 amino acids. Trimming pared 3 bases from V and 1 base from J, leaving 10 bases between. CDR1 SGHRS and CDR2 YFSETQ come from the germline V gene. The DNA for the CDR3 is TGCGCCAGCAGCTATCTCAGGGGGAACACCGGGGAGCTGTTTTTT. This encodes CASSYLRGNTGELFF.

In regard to this clonotype: Within a library made for alpha chains, this beta chain is off target, and its count is uninformative. The genes are TRBV6-5 and TRBJ2-4; the D gene could be TRBD1 or TRBD2 (6 bases each). Looked up from germline, CDR1 is MNHEY and CDR2 is SVGAGI. Trimming shortened V by 4 bases and J by 6 bases, and 10 bases separated the two germline ends. This CDR3 has 13 residues. CDR3 sequence: CASSSPGANIQYF. Written as DNA, the CDR3 is TGTGCCAGCAGTTCCCCGGGGGCAAACATTCAGTACTTC.

Worth noting for this clonotype: Since it is a stray read in a library aimed at alpha chains, this beta chain has a size that is not meaningful. V and J are TRBV27 and TRBJ2-2; D may be TRBD1 (6 bases). Germline V lookup: CDR1 MNHEY, CDR2 SMNVEV (reference sequence). The V gene lost 8 bases and the J gene lost 6 bases, with 10 bases spanning the gap. This CDR3 is built from 12 residues. The CDR3 DNA reads as TGTGCCAGCCAGACAGGCCCCGGGGAGCTGTTTTTT. Amino acid sequence: CASQTGPGELFF.

As for this clonotype: This beta chain represents an off-target read in a library built for alpha chains; its size is of limited meaning. The chain employs TRBV7-2 and TRBJ2-3; D assignment may be TRBD1 or TRBD2 (5 bases each). The V gene's germline CDR1 is SGHTA and CDR2 FQGNSA. V was pared by 1 base and J by 10 bases, with 15 bases between. The CDR3 has 14 residues. DNA of the CDR3: TGTGCCAGCAGCTTAGGGGGACCTCCGGTTCCGCAGTATTTT. Amino acid sequence: CASSLGGPPVPQYF. Based on the CDR3 plus reference TRBV7-2 and TRBJ2-3, the full variable domain is GAGVSQSPSNKVTEKGKDVELRCDPISGHTALYWYRQSLGQGLEFLIYFQGNSAPDKSGLPSDRFSAERTGGSVSTLTIQRTQQEDSAVYLCASSLGGPPVPQYFGPGTRLTVL.

The table lists this clonotype with many counts. Found in a library prepared for alpha chains, this beta chain is an off-target read, and its abundance has little meaning. The chain combines TRBV20-1 with TRBJ2-3; tentatively, D is TRBD2 (5 bases). The CDR3 loop spans 10 amino acids. The germline V gene has CDR1 DFQATT and CDR2 SNEGSKA (reference sequence). Trimming took off 6 bases at V and 14 bases at J, with 15 bases between the two ends. The CDR3 region is CSAQKEVGYF. CDR3 bases: TGCAGTGCCCAGAAGGAGGTGGGGTATTTT.

This clonotype is deemed large. Little can be read into the size of this beta chain, an off-target read in a library designed for alpha chains. The chain uses TRBV6-5 and TRBJ1-2, with a tentative D call TRBD1 (6 bases). The CDR3 loop spans 13 amino acids. Deletions cut 2 bases from V and 6 bases from J, with 10 bases between. Looked up from germline, CDR1 is MNHEY and CDR2 is SVGAGI. CDR3 in amino acids: CASSYGQMNGYTF. For the CDR3, the DNA is TGTGCCAGCAGTTACGGACAGATGAATGGCTACACCTTC.